Listed below are T cell receptor beta chains from one sample, sequenced in a study of blood T cells in healthy people across ages. One entry per CDR3 protein results from TCRdb running MiXCR on the 5' RACE reads. The table includes roughly 1,000,000 distinct CDR3 sequences, less than 25% detected once. In addition, the sample was reused for a study of T cells of mothers and their children.

Sequenced sample: blood. The receptor set was obtained from a girl aged 2-10 years in good health. The CDR3 runs from the conserved cysteine through the conserved F or W. The D gene is left open where the match is weak. The size field is filled for only some rows; it gives once, few, many or a size class.

TRBD1,TRBV12-3/TRBV12-4,TRBJ1-2,few,TGTGCCAGCAGTCCCCTGCAGGGGGTTCTATGGGGCTACACCTTC,CASSPLQGVLWGYTF
-,TRBV6-2/TRBV6-3,TRBJ2-3,few,TGTGCCAGCAGTTACTTCCAGGGAGATACGCAGTATTTT,CASSYFQGDTQYF
TRBD2,TRBV24-1,TRBJ2-5,-,TGTGCCACCAGCGCCGGGACTAGCGGGATTGAGACCCAGTACTTC,CATSAGTSGIETQYF
TRBD2,TRBV5-4,TRBJ2-3,-,TGTGCCAGCAGCCCTTATCTAGCGGGGCTTCACACAGATACGCAGTATTTT,CASSPYLAGLHTDTQYF
TRBD1,TRBV18,TRBJ2-5,few,TGTGCCAGCTCACCGACAGGGGGCGAACGGGAGACCCAGTACTTC,CASSPTGGERETQYF
-,TRBV27,TRBJ2-7,few,TGTGCCAGCACCCTGGACGGATCCAGCGCCTACGAGCAGTACTTC,CASTLDGSSAYEQYF
-,TRBV7-2,TRBJ1-2,-,TGTGCCAGCATCTTTAGCCCAGGGGAAAGGAACCGCTACACCTTC,CASIFSPGERNRYTF
-,TRBV5-6,TRBJ1-4,-,TGTGCCTGCAGCTTCCTAAGACGACTCCCTGGCGGTGAAAAACTGTTTTTT,CACSFLRRLPGGEKLFF
-,TRBV5-1,TRBJ2-3,-,TGCGCCAGCAGCTGGGAGACTGGAGACACCACAGATACGCAGTATTTT,CASSWETGDTTDTQYF
TRBD1,TRBV28,TRBJ2-5,-,TGTGCCAGCAGCCACCCCACAGGGGACGAGACCCAGTACTTC,CASSHPTGDETQYF
TRBD2,TRBV13,TRBJ2-7,few,TGTGCCAGCAGTAGTCCGGGACTAGTTAACGAGCAGTACTTC,CASSSPGLVNEQYF
TRBD2,TRBV28,TRBJ2-5,few,TGTGCCAGCCTAGCGGGGCTCAGGGAGACCCAGTACTTC,CASLAGLRETQYF
TRBD2,TRBV4-1,TRBJ2-1,few,TGCGCCAGCAGCCAAGGGGTGGGACTAGCATCTAATGAGCAGTTCTTC,CASSQGVGLASNEQFF
-,TRBV20-1,TRBJ2-7,-,TGCAGTGCCACGGGAGCCGGGGCCTACGAGCAGTACTTC,CSATGAGAYEQYF
TRBD1,TRBV4-1,TRBJ2-5,-,TGCGCCAGCAGCCAAGTTTCGGGACAGGGCCAAGAGACCCAGTACTTC,CASSQVSGQGQETQYF
-,TRBV19,TRBJ2-7,-,TGTGCCAGTAGTATCCGGAACGCCTACTACGAGCAGTACTTC,CASSIRNAYYEQYF
-,TRBV20-1,TRBJ2-5,few,TGCAGTGCTGAAGACAGACAAGAGACCCAGTACTTC,CSAEDRQETQYF
TRBD1,TRBV10-1,TRBJ1-1,few,TGCGCCAGCAGTGAAAGGACAGGGGGAGCTTTCTTT,CASSERTGGAFF
-,TRBV5-1,TRBJ1-2,-,TGCGCCAGCAGCTTGGACCTCTATAACTATGGCTACACCTTC,CASSLDLYNYGYTF
-,TRBV11-2,TRBJ2-1,once,TGTGCCAGCAGCCCTTTAGGACCGGCCCATGAGCAGTTCTTC,CASSPLGPAHEQFF
-,TRBV5-6,TRBJ1-2,many,TGTGCCAGCAGCCCAACAGGATCTAACTATGGCTACACCTTC,CASSPTGSNYGYTF
TRBD2,TRBV5-1,TRBJ2-2,few,TGCGCCAGCAGCTTGGGGGTCCAAGCGGGGAGGAACACCGGGGAGCTGTTTTTT,CASSLGVQAGRNTGELFF
-,TRBV7-2,TRBJ2-5,many,TGTGCCAGCAGCCGGTCCTCCCAAGAGACCCAGTACTTC,CASSRSSQETQYF
-,TRBV2,TRBJ1-5,few,TGTGCCAGCAGTGCTGAAGCCTATAGCAATCAGCCCCAGCATTTT,CASSAEAYSNQPQHF
TRBD1,TRBV6-5,TRBJ2-7,few,TGTGCCAGCAGCCCGGGACAGGGGATCCGCGAGCAGTACTTC,CASSPGQGIREQYF
TRBD2,TRBV3-1,TRBJ2-1,few,TGTGCCAGCAGTGGCGGGAGGGGGTACTACAATGAGCAGTTCTTC,CASSGGRGYYNEQFF
-,TRBV29-1,TRBJ1-1,many,TGCAGCGTTGTAACGCTCATGAACACTGAAGCTTTCTTT,CSVVTLMNTEAFF
-,TRBV12-3/TRBV12-4,TRBJ2-7,-,TGTGCCAGCAGTTTTGCCACCGAGCAGTACTTC,CASSFATEQYF
-,TRBV20-1,TRBJ2-7,few,TGCAGTGCTAGGGACACCTACGAGCAGTACTTC,CSARDTYEQYF
TRBD2,TRBV7-9,TRBJ2-1,-,TGTGCCAGCAGCCCGCTTCTAGCGGGCGTTCTCTACAATGAGCAGTTCTTC,CASSPLLAGVLYNEQFF
-,TRBV12-3/TRBV12-4,TRBJ2-1,-,TGTGCCAGCAGCATATCCGGGACCAACAATGAGCAGTTCTTC,CASSISGTNNEQFF
-,TRBV12-3/TRBV12-4,TRBJ2-5,-,TGTGCCAGCAGCGATCCTCGGGGGATAGCCAGGCGGGAGACCCAGTACTTC,CASSDPRGIARRETQYF
-,TRBV7-9,TRBJ1-4,few,TGTGCCAGCAGCTTAGCTGGCCAGGGGAAAGGGGAAAAACTGTTTTTT,CASSLAGQGKGEKLFF
-,TRBV3-1,TRBJ2-5,-,TGTGCCAGCAGCCCCCCAGACAGAGAGCAGTACTTC,CASSPPDREQYF
-,TRBV9,TRBJ2-3,few,TGTGCCAGCAGCGTAGCGGTAGTCACAGATACGCAGTATTTT,CASSVAVVTDTQYF
TRBD1,TRBV7-8,TRBJ1-2,-,TGTGCCAGCAGCCCCTTACCGGGACAGGGGGCGATGGGTGGCTACACCTTC,CASSPLPGQGAMGGYTF
-,TRBV4-3,TRBJ1-6,few,TGCGCCAGCAGCCAAGAAACGGCCGGGGATAATTCACCCCTCCACTTT,CASSQETAGDNSPLHF
TRBD2,TRBV6-1,TRBJ2-1,few,TGTGCCAGCAGTGACCCGGGACTAGCGGGAGGCAAAGGGAATGAGCAGTTCTTC,CASSDPGLAGGKGNEQFF
TRBD1,TRBV7-8,TRBJ2-2,few,TGTGCCAGCAGGCTTGGTAGGGGGCGGGCCAACAGCGAAAATGTCGGGGAGCTGTTTTTT,CASRLGRGRANSENVGELFF
-,TRBV7-9,TRBJ1-2,few,TGTGCCTGGGTGGGCCAGGGGAATGGCTACACCTTC,CAWVGQGNGYTF
TRBD2,TRBV3-1,TRBJ2-7,-,TGTGCCAGCAGCCAAGCGGGGGGAAACCGCTACGAGCAGTACTTC,CASSQAGGNRYEQYF
TRBD2,TRBV24-1,TRBJ2-5,few,TGTGCCACCAGACCTAGCGGGGCAGAGACCCAGTACTTC,CATRPSGAETQYF
-,TRBV11-2,TRBJ2-2,-,TGTGCCAGCAGCCGTTCCGGGTCGCTTATCGGGGAGCTGTTTTTT,CASSRSGSLIGELFF
TRBD1,TRBV9,TRBJ2-7,-,TGTGCCAGCAGCGTCGACACGGGACAGAGCTCCTACGAGCAGTACTTC,CASSVDTGQSSYEQYF
TRBD2,TRBV20-1,TRBJ2-3,-,TGCAGTGCTAAAACGAGCGGGAGGGCTGGAGATACGCAGTATTTT,CSAKTSGRAGDTQYF
TRBD1,TRBV7-8,TRBJ1-5,-,TGTGCCAGCAGCTTAGAGGGACAGTTTGTAAATCAGCCCCAGCATTTT,CASSLEGQFVNQPQHF
-,TRBV4-1,TRBJ2-5,few,TGCGCCAGCAGCCGGCAAAACTTGGAGACCCAGTACTTC,CASSRQNLETQYF
TRBD1,TRBV3-1,TRBJ2-5,few,TGTGCCAGCAGCCAAGATCCCCTGGGACAGCTGTTAGAGACCCAGTACTTC,CASSQDPLGQLLETQYF
-,TRBV2,TRBJ2-2,-,TGTGCCAGCAAAAATAGAGGGGAGCTGTTTTTT,CASKNRGELFF
-,TRBV12-3/TRBV12-4,TRBJ2-5,-,TGTGCCAGCAGCCCTACTAGTCCTGACCAAGAGACCCAGTACTTC,CASSPTSPDQETQYF
TRBD1,TRBV9,TRBJ1-6,-,TGTGCCAGCAGCGCAGGGGGCAATGAGCCACCCCTCCACTTT,CASSAGGNEPPLHF
-,TRBV29-1,TRBJ1-2,once,TGCAGCGTTGAAGATGGACACGGAAACTATGGCTACACCTTC,CSVEDGHGNYGYTF
-,TRBV3-1,TRBJ2-1,-,TGTGCCAGCAGCCAACTACCACCCCAGACCTACAATGAGCAGTTCTTC,CASSQLPPQTYNEQFF
-,TRBV12-3/TRBV12-4,TRBJ2-3,-,TGTGCCAGCAGCCCCGGTAGGGGAGAGAGCACAGATACGCAGTATTTT,CASSPGRGESTDTQYF
-,TRBV4-3,TRBJ2-5,-,TGCGCCAGCAGCCAAGATAACGGCGGGGAGACCCAGTACTTC,CASSQDNGGETQYF
-,TRBV20-1,TRBJ1-2,-,TGCAGTGCTTTTAGCGGGACATCAAGAGGCTATGGCTACACCTTC,CSAFSGTSRGYGYTF
-,TRBV25-1,TRBJ2-3,-,TGTGCCAGCAGTGATTACCAGCGGGAGTATTTT,CASSDYQREYF
-,TRBV7-9,TRBJ2-1,many,TGTGCCAGCAGTTCAGGGATTTACAATGAGCAGTTCTTC,CASSSGIYNEQFF
TRBD1,TRBV7-3,TRBJ2-6,-,TGTGCCAGCAGCTCTGTAGGACAGGGGGTTTCTGGGGCCAACGTCCTGACTTTC,CASSSVGQGVSGANVLTF